Listed below are T cell receptor beta chains from one sample, sequenced in a study of somatic mutations in cytotoxic T cells in rheumatoid arthritis. The method was immunoSEQ multiplex PCR; TCRdb's version includes in-frame clones alone and lacks a portion of them. Of 3,500 to 4,500 clones listed, 70% to 75% are singletons. What was sequenced was CD8+ T cells sorted from blood. The receptors shown here come from an adult with rheumatoid arthritis. Both conserved end residues are part of each CDR3. The order of the fields is V gene, D gene, J gene, clone size, CDR3 protein, CDR3 DNA. D genes are given only for firm matches. Part of the rows lack a size; the others show once, few, many or a class for expanded clones.

TRBV7-9,-,TRBJ2-1,-,CASGNGYNEQFF,TGTGCCAGCGGGAACGGTTACAATGAGCAGTTCTTC
TRBV29-1,-,TRBJ1-1,-,CSVEDRGAMNTEAFF,TGCAGCGTTGAAGATCGAGGGGCGATGAACACTGAAGCTTTCTTT
TRBV27,-,TRBJ2-6,-,CASRTGTFSGANVLTF,TGTGCCAGCAGAACCGGGACTTTCTCTGGGGCCAACGTCCTGACTTTC
TRBV5-8,TRBD2,TRBJ2-1,-,CASSPLLTSGRGWQFF,TGTGCCAGCAGCCCCCTCCTGACTAGCGGGAGGGGGTGGCAGTTCTTC
TRBV30,-,TRBJ1-1,-,CAWSSPGSNTEAFF,TGTGCCTGGAGTTCGCCAGGGTCGAACACTGAAGCTTTCTTT
TRBV5-4,TRBD1,TRBJ1-1,few,CASSLGAGQDLREAFF,TGTGCCAGCAGCTTGGGGGCGGGACAGGACCTCCGTGAAGCTTTCTTT
TRBV27,-,TRBJ1-2,-,CASSFSPLYGYTF,TGTGCCAGCAGTTTCTCCCCCCTCTATGGCTACACCTTC
TRBV27,TRBD2,TRBJ2-1,-,CASSLAGAEQFF,TGTGCCAGCAGCTTAGCGGGAGCTGAGCAGTTCTTC
TRBV27,-,TRBJ1-5,-,CASSLSTAVGQPQHF,TGTGCCAGCAGTTTATCGACGGCAGTTGGGCAGCCCCAGCATTTT
TRBV7-6,-,TRBJ2-3,-,CASSLTATSTDTQYF,TGTGCCAGCAGCTTAACAGCCACTAGCACAGATACGCAGTATTTT
TRBV7-6,-,TRBJ2-3,once,CASSPGTGTSGRGYF,TGTGCCAGCAGCCCTGGGACAGGGACTAGTGGGAGGGGGTATTTT
TRBV7-3,-,TRBJ2-1,-,CASSPSPGLTYNEQFF,TGTGCCAGCAGCCCTTCCCCAGGGCTGACCTACAATGAGCAGTTCTTC
TRBV9,-,TRBJ1-3,-,CASSVSRDALSGNTIYF,TGTGCCAGCAGCGTCTCGAGGGACGCACTCTCTGGAAACACCATATATTTT
TRBV25-1,-,TRBJ2-1,-,CASSGLLDTSMGEQFF,TGTGCCAGCTCGGGGTTACTAGACACCAGTATGGGTGAGCAGTTCTTC
TRBV29-1,TRBD2,TRBJ2-7,-,CSVEGLAVQYPEEQYF,TGCAGCGTTGAAGGGCTAGCGGTCCAATATCCGGAGGAGCAGTACTTC
TRBV28,-,TRBJ2-7,-,CASSTETGEQYF,TGTGCCAGCAGTACAGAAACAGGGGAGCAGTACTTC
TRBV27,-,TRBJ1-1,few,CASSLGQHTEAFF,TGTGCCAGCAGTTTAGGACAACACACTGAAGCTTTCTTT
TRBV7-9,-,TRBJ1-1,-,CASSFRDEDTEAFF,TGTGCCAGCAGCTTCAGGGACGAGGACACTGAAGCTTTCTTT
TRBV21-1,-,TRBJ1-1,once,CASIPGETATEAFF,TGTGCCAGCATTCCAGGGGAGACAGCCACTGAAGCTTTCTTT
TRBV7-9,-,TRBJ2-1,few,CASSRQVEIDNEQFF,TGTGCCAGCAGCCGACAGGTCGAGATCGACAATGAGCAGTTCTTC
TRBV28,-,TRBJ2-7,-,CASSSNGAKDTEQYF,TGTGCCAGCAGTTCCAACGGGGCCAAAGACACCGAGCAGTACTTC
TRBV19,-,TRBJ1-3,-,CASSLRSSGNTIYF,TGTGCCAGTAGTTTGCGGTCTTCTGGAAACACCATATATTTT
TRBV6-1,TRBD1,TRBJ2-1,-,CASRLGQGLYNEQFF,TGTGCCAGCAGATTAGGACAGGGTTTGTACAATGAGCAGTTCTTC
TRBV19,-,TRBJ2-7,-,CASSTQTASYEQYF,TGTGCCAGTAGTACACAGACTGCATCCTACGAGCAGTACTTC
TRBV5-5,-,TRBJ2-6,-,CASWPTLAQSRANVLTF,TGTGCCAGCTGGCCTACTCTCGCACAAAGTCGGGCCAACGTCCTGACTTTC
TRBV5-1,-,TRBJ2-2,-,CASTRGQGGTGELFF,TGCGCCAGCACTCGAGGACAGGGAGGGACCGGGGAGCTGTTTTTT
TRBV19,TRBD2,TRBJ2-7,-,CASSLGLADYEQYF,TGTGCCAGTAGTCTGGGACTAGCGGACTACGAGCAGTACTTC
TRBV6-5,-,TRBJ1-2,few,CASSAGDYGYTF,TGTGCCAGCAGTGCAGGCGACTATGGCTACACCTTC
TRBV10-2,TRBD1,TRBJ1-1,-,CASYGGGGSTEAFF,TGCGCCAGCTATGGAGGGGGCGGGAGCACTGAAGCTTTCTTT
TRBV6-5,TRBD1,TRBJ2-5,-,CASSYSSGTGGETQYF,TGTGCCAGCAGTTACTCGAGCGGGACAGGGGGGGAGACCCAGTACTTC
TRBV9,TRBD1,TRBJ1-5,-,CASSSRQGFEPQHF,TGTGCCAGCAGCTCTCGACAGGGGTTTGAGCCCCAGCATTTT
TRBV4-1,TRBD1,TRBJ1-6,few,CASSQDPSTGSNSPLHF,TGCGCCAGCAGCCAAGATCCCTCGACAGGGTCTAATTCACCCCTCCACTTT
TRBV11-2,TRBD1,TRBJ2-1,-,CASSLRGLSYNEQFF,TGTGCCAGCAGCCTCAGGGGGCTCTCCTACAATGAGCAGTTCTTC